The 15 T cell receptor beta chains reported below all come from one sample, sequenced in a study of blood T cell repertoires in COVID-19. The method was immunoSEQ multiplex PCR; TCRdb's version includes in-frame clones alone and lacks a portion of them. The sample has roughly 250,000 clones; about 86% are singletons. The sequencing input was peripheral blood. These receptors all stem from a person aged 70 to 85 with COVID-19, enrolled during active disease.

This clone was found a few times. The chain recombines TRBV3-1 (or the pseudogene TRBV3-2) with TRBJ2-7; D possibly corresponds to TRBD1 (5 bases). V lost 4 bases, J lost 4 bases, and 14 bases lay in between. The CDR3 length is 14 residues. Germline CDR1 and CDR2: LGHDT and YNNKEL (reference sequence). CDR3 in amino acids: CASSPYGTGYEQYF. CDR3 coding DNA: TGTGCCAGCAGCCCATACGGTACAGGTTACGAGCAGTACTTC.

Written as DNA, the CDR3 is TGCGCCAGCAGCCAAGATCTGGCACAGGGGCGGTATGGCTACACCTTC. This sequence encodes CASSQDLAQGRYGYTF. The chain recombines TRBV4-3 with TRBJ1-2; 7 bases align to TRBD1. Trimming cost V 0 bases and J 5 bases; bases outside gene matches: 9. Germline values: CDR1 LGHNA, CDR2 YSLEER. The CDR3 consists of 16 residues.

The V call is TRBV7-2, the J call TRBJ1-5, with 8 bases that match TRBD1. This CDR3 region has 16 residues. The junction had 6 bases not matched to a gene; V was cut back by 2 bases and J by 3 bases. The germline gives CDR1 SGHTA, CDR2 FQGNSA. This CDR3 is CASSLRGTGTNQPQHF. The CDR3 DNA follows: TGTGCCAGCAGCTTAAGGGGGACAGGCACCAATCAGCCCCAGCATTTT.

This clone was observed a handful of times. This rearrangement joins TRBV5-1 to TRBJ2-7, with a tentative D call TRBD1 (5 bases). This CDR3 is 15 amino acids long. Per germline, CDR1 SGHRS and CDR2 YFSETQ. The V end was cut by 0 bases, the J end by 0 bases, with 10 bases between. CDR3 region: CASSLARASSYEQYF. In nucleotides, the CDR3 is TGCGCCAGCAGCTTGGCCAGGGCGAGCTCCTACGAGCAGTACTTC.

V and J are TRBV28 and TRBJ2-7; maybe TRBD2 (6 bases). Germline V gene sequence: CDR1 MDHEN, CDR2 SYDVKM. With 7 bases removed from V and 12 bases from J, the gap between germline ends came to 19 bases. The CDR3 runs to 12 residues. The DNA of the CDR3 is TGTGCCAGCACTCTTACCGGGGGACGGGGGTACTTC. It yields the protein CASTLTGGRGYF. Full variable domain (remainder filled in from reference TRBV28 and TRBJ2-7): DVKVTQSSRYLVKRTGEKVFLECVQDMDHENMFWYRQDPGLGLRLIYFSYDVKMKEKGDIPEGYSVSREKKERFSLILESASTNQTSMYLCASTLTGGRGYFGPGTRLTVT.

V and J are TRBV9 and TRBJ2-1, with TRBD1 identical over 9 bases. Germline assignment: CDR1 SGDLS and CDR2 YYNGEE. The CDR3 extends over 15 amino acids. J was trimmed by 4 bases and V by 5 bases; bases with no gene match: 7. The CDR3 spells CASRTGTGMYNEQFF. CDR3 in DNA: TGTGCCAGCAGGACCGGGACAGGGATGTACAATGAGCAGTTCTTC.

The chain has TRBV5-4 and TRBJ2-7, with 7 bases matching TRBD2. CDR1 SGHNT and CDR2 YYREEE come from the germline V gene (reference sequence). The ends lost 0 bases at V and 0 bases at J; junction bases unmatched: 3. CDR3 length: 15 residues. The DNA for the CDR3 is TGTGCCAGCAGCTTGGTGGGAGGGAGCTCCTACGAGCAGTACTTC. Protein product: CASSLVGGSSYEQYF.

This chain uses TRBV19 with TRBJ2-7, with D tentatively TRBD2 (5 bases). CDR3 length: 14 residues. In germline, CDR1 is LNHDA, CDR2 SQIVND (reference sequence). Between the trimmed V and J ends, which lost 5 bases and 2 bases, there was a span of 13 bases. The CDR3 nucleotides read TGTGCCAGTAGTTCTGGACTCTTCCCCTACGAGCAGTACTTC. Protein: CASSSGLFPYEQYF.

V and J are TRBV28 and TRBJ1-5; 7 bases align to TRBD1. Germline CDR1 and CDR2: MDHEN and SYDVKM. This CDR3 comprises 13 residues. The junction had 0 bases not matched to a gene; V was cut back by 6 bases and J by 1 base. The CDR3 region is CASSRGSNQPQHF. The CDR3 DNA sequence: TGTGCCAGCAGCAGGGGGAGCAATCAGCCCCAGCATTTT. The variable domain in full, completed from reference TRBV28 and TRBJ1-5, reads DVKVTQSSRYLVKRTGEKVFLECVQDMDHENMFWYRQDPGLGLRLIYFSYDVKMKEKGDIPEGYSVSREKKERFSLILESASTNQTSMYLCASSRGSNQPQHFGDGTRLSIL.

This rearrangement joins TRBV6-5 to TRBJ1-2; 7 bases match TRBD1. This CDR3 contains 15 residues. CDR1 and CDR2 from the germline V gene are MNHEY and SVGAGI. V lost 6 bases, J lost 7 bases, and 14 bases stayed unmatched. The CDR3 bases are TGTGCCAGCAGACCACCGGGACAGTCCTTTTTTGGCTACACCTTC. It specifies CASRPPGQSFFGYTF.

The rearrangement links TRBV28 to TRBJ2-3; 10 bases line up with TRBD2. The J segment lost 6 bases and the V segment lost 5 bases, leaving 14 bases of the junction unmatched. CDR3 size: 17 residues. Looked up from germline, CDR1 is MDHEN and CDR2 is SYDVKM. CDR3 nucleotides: TGTGCCAGCAGTCAACCGGGACTAGCGAGCTCCAAGGATACGCAGTATTTT. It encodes CASSQPGLASSKDTQYF.

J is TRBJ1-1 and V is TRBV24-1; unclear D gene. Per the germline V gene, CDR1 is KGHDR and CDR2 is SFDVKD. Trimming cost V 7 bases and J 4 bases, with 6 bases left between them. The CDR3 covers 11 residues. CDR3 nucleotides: TGTGCCACCAGCGGTGGCACTGAAGCTTTCTTT. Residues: CATSGGTEAFF.

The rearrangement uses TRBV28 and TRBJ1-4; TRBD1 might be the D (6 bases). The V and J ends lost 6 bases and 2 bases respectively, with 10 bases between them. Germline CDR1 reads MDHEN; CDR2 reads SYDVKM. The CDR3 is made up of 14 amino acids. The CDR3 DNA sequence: TGTGCCAGCAGGGGGGCTTCGACTAATGAAAAACTGTTTTTT. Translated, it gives CASRGASTNEKLFF.

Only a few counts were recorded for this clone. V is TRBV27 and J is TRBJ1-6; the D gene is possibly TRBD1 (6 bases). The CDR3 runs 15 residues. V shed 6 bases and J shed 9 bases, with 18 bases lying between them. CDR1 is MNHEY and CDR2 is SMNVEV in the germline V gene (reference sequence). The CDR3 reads CASREQGSPPSPLHF. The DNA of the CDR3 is TGTGCCAGCAGAGAACAGGGATCCCCTCCTTCACCCCTCCACTTT.

CDR3 in DNA: TGTGCCACCAGTGCACTAGCCGACAATCAGCCCCAGCATTTT. Translated: CATSALADNQPQHF. V is TRBV24-1 and J is TRBJ1-5; D is unclear. This CDR3 region has 14 residues. Germline V CDR1 and CDR2: KGHDR, SFDVKD. V lost 5 bases, J lost 3 bases, and 10 bases lay in between.